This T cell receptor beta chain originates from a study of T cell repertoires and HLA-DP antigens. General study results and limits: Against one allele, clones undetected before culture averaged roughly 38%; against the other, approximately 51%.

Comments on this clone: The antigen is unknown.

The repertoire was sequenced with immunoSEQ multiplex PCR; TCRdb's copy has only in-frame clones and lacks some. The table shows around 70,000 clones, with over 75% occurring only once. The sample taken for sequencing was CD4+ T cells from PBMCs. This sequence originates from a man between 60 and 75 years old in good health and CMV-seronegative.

The CDR3 region is CASSLSRKHTGELFF. The CDR3, as DNA: TGTGCCAGCAGTTTAAGTCGAAAACACACCGGGGAGCTGTTTTTT. The gene calls are TRBV27 and TRBJ2-2; D call uncertain. With 2 bases removed from V and 3 bases from J, the gap between germline ends came to 10 bases. Germline CDR1 reads MNHEY; CDR2 reads SMNVEV (reference sequence). This CDR3 has 15 amino acids.